The 23 T cell receptor beta chains reported below all come from one sample, sequenced in a study of control samples from healthy donors and cancer patients. Here immunoSEQ multiplex PCR was the method, and the copy in TCRdb shows in-frame clones only, minus some. The table shows around 120,000 clones, with about 93% occurring only once. The sample comprised PBMCs. The source of these receptors is a man between 45 and 60 years old with head and neck cancer.

The J gene is TRBJ1-6, the V gene TRBV3-1 (or the pseudogene TRBV3-2), with D tentatively TRBD1 (5 bases). Germline values: CDR1 LGHDT, CDR2 YNNKEL (reference sequence). The V and J ends lost 4 bases and 6 bases respectively, with 13 bases between them. This CDR3 has 15 amino acids. Here the CDR3 reads CASSPGLDSNSPLHF. The CDR3 region has the DNA TGTGCCAGCAGCCCGGGACTAGACTCTAATTCACCCCTCCACTTT.

This chain links TRBV9 with TRBJ2-1; D ambiguous. Germline V gives CDR1 SGDLS, CDR2 YYNGEE. The CDR3 covers 15 residues. Trimming cost V 0 bases and J 7 bases, with 14 bases left between them. CDR3 sequence reads: CASSVEGTPSNEQFF. CDR3 DNA sequence: TGTGCCAGCAGCGTAGAAGGCACCCCAAGTAATGAGCAGTTCTTC. Combining the CDR3 with reference TRBV9 and TRBJ2-1 gives the whole variable domain DSGVTQTPKHLITATGQRVTLRCSPRSGDLSVYWYQQSLDQGLQFLIQYYNGEERAKGNILERFSAQQFPDLHSELNLSSLELGDSALYFCASSVEGTPSNEQFFGPGTRLTVL.

CDR3 region: CASSLLRGGTPNTEAFF. Here the CDR3 DNA reads TGTGCCAGCAGCCTCCTCCGGGGGGGGACACCGAACACTGAAGCTTTCTTT. The V and J genes are TRBV7-2 and TRBJ1-1; perhaps TRBD1 as D (6 bases). The CDR3 extends over 17 amino acids. The germline V gene has CDR1 SGHTA and CDR2 FQGNSA. V dropped 5 bases and J dropped 1 base, with 20 bases sitting between them.

The chain combines TRBV5-8 with TRBJ1-5; 7 nucleotides agree with TRBD1. V shed 5 bases, J shed 4 bases, and the junction held 12 bases outside the gene matches. This CDR3 region has 16 residues. Germline CDR1 reads SGHTS; CDR2 reads YDEGEE. In DNA, the CDR3 is TGTGCCAGCAGGACTTTTTCCGGGACAGTAAATCAGCCCCAGCATTTT. The encoded protein is CASRTFSGTVNQPQHF. Supplemented by reference TRBV5-8 and TRBJ1-5, the full variable domain reads EAGVTQSPTHLIKTRGQQATLRCSPISGHTSVYWYQQALGLGLQFLLWYDEGEERNRGNFPPRFSGRQFPNYSSELNVNALELEDSALYLCASRTFSGTVNQPQHFGDGTRLSIL.

V usage is TRBV20-1 and J usage is TRBJ2-1; the D gene is possibly TRBD2 (6 bases). V dropped 5 bases and J dropped 9 bases, with 11 bases sitting between them. Germline V gives CDR1 DFQATT, CDR2 SNEGSKA (reference sequence). The CDR3 has 11 amino acids. The CDR3 region has the DNA TGCAGTGCTGTCCGGGACTTTGAGCAGTTCTTC. It translates to CSAVRDFEQFF.

The chain carries TRBV6-2 or TRBV6-3 and TRBJ1-6, with D tentatively TRBD1 (5 bases). Trimming pared 6 bases from V and 0 bases from J, leaving 12 bases between. The CDR3 spans 16 residues. Germline CDR1 reads MNHEY; CDR2 reads SVGEGT. For the CDR3, the DNA is TGTGCCAGCAGCCGGACACCGAGCTCCTATAATTCACCCCTCCACTTT. It yields the protein CASSRTPSSYNSPLHF.

This sequence joins TRBV7-9 and TRBJ2-7, with D unclear. There are 12 residues in the CDR3. Germline CDR1 reads SEHNR; CDR2 reads FQNEAQ (reference sequence). Trimming stripped 1 base from V and 2 bases from J, with 3 bases between. This CDR3 is CASSLETYEQYF. In nucleotides, the CDR3 is TGTGCCAGCAGCTTAGAGACCTACGAGCAGTACTTC.

J is TRBJ2-3 and V is TRBV5-4, with 8 bases lining up with TRBD2. The V gene's germline CDR1 is SGHNT and CDR2 YYREEE (reference sequence). This CDR3 is 13 amino acids long. V shed 6 bases and J 8 bases; nucleotides not matched to a gene: 8. The CDR3 reads CASTGPGGGTQYF. Here the CDR3 DNA reads TGTGCCAGCACCGGGCCCGGGGGGGGTACGCAGTATTTT.

The chain couples TRBV10-1 to TRBJ1-5; tentatively, D is TRBD1 (5 bases). The germline CDR1 and CDR2 sequences are WNHNN and SYGVQD (reference sequence). V lost 7 bases, J lost 4 bases, and 17 bases lay in between. This CDR3 has 15 amino acids. Here the CDR3 DNA reads TGCGCCAGCATGGATAATAGCGGGGCAAATCAGCCCCAGCATTTT. Encoded protein: CASMDNSGANQPQHF.

The chain is built from TRBV7-2 and TRBJ2-3; 10 nucleotides line up with TRBD2. The CDR3 runs 15 residues. The ends lost 1 base at V and 3 bases at J; junction bases unmatched: 1. Germline CDR1 SGHTA, CDR2 FQGNSA. The CDR3 region is CASSLGAGGTDTQYF. DNA for the CDR3: TGTGCCAGCAGCTTAGGAGCGGGGGGGACAGATACGCAGTATTTT.

The chain joins TRBV28 to TRBJ1-5; 7 nucleotides match TRBD1. The CDR3 sequence is 18 residues long. V shed 5 bases and J 3 bases; nucleotides not matched to a gene: 16. CDR1 MDHEN and CDR2 SYDVKM come from the germline V gene. This CDR3 is CASSRLRLDREYNQPQHF. The CDR3 bases are TGTGCCAGCAGTCGCCTGCGCCTCGACAGGGAATACAATCAGCCCCAGCATTTT.

The J gene is TRBJ1-1, the V gene TRBV15, with a tentative D call TRBD1 (5 bases). The CDR3 extends over 15 amino acids. In germline, CDR1 is LNHNV, CDR2 YYDKDF (reference sequence). Trimming removed 3 bases from V and 4 bases from J, with 15 bases in between. For the CDR3, the DNA is TGTGCCACCAGCAGCCCCAGGGAGTGGGGCACTGAAGCTTTCTTT. Amino acids: CATSSPREWGTEAFF.

This clone has just one count. V usage is TRBV25-1 and J usage is TRBJ2-1; the match to TRBD1 covers 9 bases. Germline V gene lookup returns CDR1 MGHDK and CDR2 SYGVNS. V dropped 6 bases and J dropped 0; count of bases not matched to a gene: 6. The CDR3 is 16 residues long. This CDR3 is CASRGWTGASYNEQFF. The DNA for the CDR3 is TGTGCCAGCAGGGGTTGGACAGGGGCCTCCTACAATGAGCAGTTCTTC.

In its sample, this clone was seen a few times. This CDR3 is also generated by other DNA sequences in the sample. The V gene is TRBV4-3, the J gene TRBJ2-1; D is unresolved. V lost 0 bases to trimming and J lost 2 bases, with 8 bases between them. This CDR3 spans 15 amino acids. Germline-derived CDR1 and CDR2 are LGHNA and YSLEER. CDR3 amino acids: CASSQDRSPYNEQFF. In nucleotides, the CDR3 is TGCGCCAGCAGCCAAGATAGGAGTCCCTACAATGAGCAGTTCTTC.

This clone was picked up a small number of times. The J gene is TRBJ2-3, the V gene TRBV30, with D perhaps being TRBD1 or TRBD2 (6 bases each). Germline V CDR1 and CDR2: GTSNPN, SVGIG (reference sequence). CDR3 length equals 14 residues. CDR3 nucleotides: TGTGCTCAACAAGGGGGACTTCGCACAGATACGCAGTATTTT. It translates to CAQQGGLRTDTQYF.

The chain combines TRBV5-8 with TRBJ2-6, with D possibly being TRBD1 (5 bases). Trimming removed 4 bases from V and 1 base from J, with 15 bases in between. The germline V gene has CDR1 SGHTS and CDR2 YDEGEE. The CDR3 covers 17 residues. CDR3 in DNA: TGTGCCAGCAGCCTGGACATAGTGTATTCTGGGGCCAACGTCCTGACTTTC. Its protein product is CASSLDIVYSGANVLTF. Variable domain in full (rest from reference TRBV5-8 and TRBJ2-6): EAGVTQSPTHLIKTRGQQATLRCSPISGHTSVYWYQQALGLGLQFLLWYDEGEERNRGNFPPRFSGRQFPNYSSELNVNALELEDSALYLCASSLDIVYSGANVLTFGAGSRLTVL.

CDR3 nucleotides: TGTGCCACCAGCCGAGGGACAGGTCCACAGACCCAGTACTTC. Protein: CATSRGTGPQTQYF. The chain couples TRBV15 to TRBJ2-5; 8 nucleotides line up with TRBD1. CDR1 and CDR2 from the germline V gene are LNHNV and YYDKDF (reference sequence). The CDR3 consists of 14 residues. Unmatched junction bases numbered 8, after V lost 5 bases and J lost 6 bases.

This chain links TRBV9 with TRBJ2-5, with D possibly TRBD2 on 5 matching bases. The germline V gene encodes CDR1 SGDLS and CDR2 YYNGEE. Trimming stripped 0 bases from V and 4 bases from J, with 7 bases between. The CDR3 loop spans 13 amino acids. CDR3 sequence: CASSVGAGETQYF. CDR3 bases: TGTGCCAGCAGCGTAGGGGCGGGAGAGACCCAGTACTTC.

This chain uses TRBV18 with TRBJ1-5, with D perhaps TRBD1 (5 bases). CDR1 and CDR2 from the germline V gene are KGHSH and LQKENI. The CDR3 has 16 residues. V lost 4 bases to trimming and J lost 3 bases, with 16 bases between them. The CDR3 reads CASSLEQVDPNQPQHF. In DNA, the CDR3 is TGTGCCAGCTCACTAGAACAGGTTGACCCCAATCAGCCCCAGCATTTT. Together with reference TRBV18 and TRBJ1-5, the CDR3 gives the full variable domain: NAGVMQNPRHLVRRRGQEARLRCSPMKGHSHVYWYRQLPEEGLKFMVYLQKENIIDESGMPKERFSAEFPKEGPSILRIQQVVRGDSAAYFCASSLEQVDPNQPQHFGDGTRLSIL.

This chain joins TRBV12-3 or TRBV12-4 and TRBJ1-3; no clear D. V dropped 3 bases and J dropped 3 bases, with 3 bases sitting between them. The CDR3 has 12 amino acids. The CDR3 protein is CASSFFGNTIYF. As DNA, the CDR3 is TGTGCCAGCAGTTTTTTTGGAAACACCATATATTTT.

This chain uses TRBV19 with TRBJ1-5; 7 nucleotides agree with TRBD1. This CDR3 is 14 amino acids long. Losses at the gene ends were 7 bases for V and 3 bases for J; bases not matched to a gene: 6. Looked up from germline, CDR1 is LNHDA and CDR2 is SQIVND (reference sequence). CDR3 coding DNA: TGTGCCAGTACTGACAGGGCCCCCAATCAGCCCCAGCATTTT. Its translation: CASTDRAPNQPQHF.

The rearrangement links TRBV7-2 to TRBJ2-5; D uncertain. Trimming cost V 5 bases and J 1 base, with 14 bases left between them. The CDR3 is 15 residues long. Germline-derived CDR1 and CDR2 are SGHTA and FQGNSA. This CDR3 reads CASSRTVNFQETQYF. CDR3 in DNA: TGTGCCAGCAGCCGGACGGTAAACTTCCAAGAGACCCAGTACTTC.

The chain uses TRBV7-9 and TRBJ1-5; D is undetermined. Trimming left V 5 bases short and J 7 bases short, with 15 bases between. Germline CDR1 and CDR2: SEHNR and FQNEAQ (reference sequence). This CDR3 has 14 residues. The CDR3 bases are TGTGCCAGCAGCCGTGGCCGTGAAGGCCAGCCCCAGCATTTT. Protein sequence: CASSRGREGQPQHF.